These 21 T cell receptor beta chains came from one sample sequenced in a study of T-cell memory formation after mild COVID-19. TCRdb reanalysed the 5' RACE reads using MiXCR and keeps one entry per CDR3 protein. The sample lists roughly 250,000 distinct CDR3 sequences; about 15% were seen once. Sequencing was performed on PBMCs or a T cell subset sorted from them (not recorded which). The receptors derive from a man aged 18-30 years who had mild COVID-19 (a few samples of this study predate the infection). Cell type and time point are not known.

CDR3 region: CASSRQGRDTF. The CDR3 DNA sequence: TGTGCCAGCAGCCGACAGGGACGGGACACCTTC. This chain links TRBV7-2 with TRBJ1-2; 7 bases are shared with TRBD1. Trimming took 5 bases from V and 12 from J; bases not matched to a gene: 6. Per germline, CDR1 SGHTA and CDR2 FQGNSA. The CDR3 is made up of 11 amino acids.

The chain carries TRBV12-3 or TRBV12-4 and TRBJ1-5, with D unclear. V was cut by 7 bases and J by 0 bases, with 10 bases left in between. This CDR3 region has 14 residues. CDR3 nucleotide sequence: TGTGCCAGCACTACAGTCAATAGCAATCAGCCCCAGCATTTT. Translation: CASTTVNSNQPQHF.

The V and J genes are TRBV11-2 and TRBJ2-1; 8 bases match TRBD2. This CDR3 contains 15 residues. Germline V CDR1 and CDR2: SGHAT, FQNNGV. Losses at the gene ends were 5 bases for V and 10 bases for J; bases not matched to a gene: 13. The CDR3, as DNA: TGTGCCAGCAGCCTACCCGGGACTAGGCGCCGGGAGCAGTTCTTC. It codes for CASSLPGTRRREQFF.

The CDR3 is CASSLWERGPKNNEQFF. CDR3 nucleotides: TGCGCCAGCAGCTTGTGGGAGCGGGGGCCCAAAAACAATGAGCAGTTCTTC. The chain combines TRBV5-1 with TRBJ2-1; 8 nucleotides align to TRBD2. The CDR3 length is 17 residues. Germline V gene data show CDR1 as SGHRS and CDR2 as YFSETQ. V was pared by 1 base and J by 5 bases, with 11 bases of the junction left unmatched.

This clonotype has at least ten counts. The gene calls are TRBV5-1 and TRBJ1-1; D uncertain. Trimming stripped 0 bases from V and 1 base from J, with 4 bases between. CDR1 and CDR2 (germline): SGHRS, YFSETQ. CDR3 size: 13 residues. The CDR3 DNA reads TGCGCCAGCAGCTTGGATCCGAACACTGAAGCTTTCTTT. Its protein is CASSLDPNTEAFF.

The chain carries TRBV9 and TRBJ2-7; TRBD1 agrees at 7 bases. The junction had 6 bases not matched to a gene; V was cut back by 0 bases and J by 3 bases. Germline values: CDR1 SGDLS, CDR2 YYNGEE. The CDR3 totals 15 residues. In DNA, the CDR3 is TGTGCCAGCAGCGTAGGACCTGGGACAGACTACGAGCAGTACTTC. Residues: CASSVGPGTDYEQYF.

The CDR3 loop is CASRPTGGGLLIEQFF. The DNA of the CDR3 is TGTGCCAGCAGGCCCACCGGCGGCGGACTATTGATCGAGCAGTTCTTC. This sequence joins TRBV12-3 or TRBV12-4 and TRBJ2-1; D is perhaps TRBD2 (6 bases). The length of the CDR3 is 16 residues. The germline V and J ends were trimmed by 6 bases and 10 bases, with 25 bases remaining between them.

This clonotype has only a few counts. This chain links TRBV5-1 with TRBJ2-6; 7 nucleotides line up with TRBD1. The CDR3 is 16 amino acids. With V trimmed by 4 bases and J by 2 bases, 6 bases remained unmatched. Germline V gene sequence: CDR1 SGHRS, CDR2 YFSETQ. The CDR3 is CASSLPQGAGANVLTF. The CDR3 nucleotides read TGCGCCAGCAGCCTCCCCCAGGGGGCTGGGGCCAACGTCCTGACTTTC.

In nucleotides, the CDR3 is TGCGCCAGCAGCAGGAAGACAGGAATGAACACTGAAGCTTTCTTT. It is translated as CASSRKTGMNTEAFF. This chain joins TRBV5-1 and TRBJ1-1, with D perhaps matching TRBD1 (6 bases). The CDR3 runs 15 residues. The germline CDR1 and CDR2 sequences are SGHRS and YFSETQ. V lost 4 bases and J lost 0, with 13 bases in between.

The rearrangement uses TRBV7-3 and TRBJ2-2, with D perhaps TRBD1 (6 bases). V gave up 5 bases and J gave up 1 base, with 14 bases separating them. CDR1 is SGHTA and CDR2 is FQGTGA in the germline V gene. The CDR3 runs 16 residues. The chain's CDR3 is CASSPTGTRNTGELFF. The CDR3 DNA sequence: TGTGCCAGCAGCCCAACCGGGACAAGGAACACCGGGGAGCTGTTTTTT.

The rearrangement joins TRBV19 to TRBJ1-5; 10 bases map to TRBD1. The germline V gene encodes CDR1 LNHDA and CDR2 SQIVND (reference sequence). J gave up 1 base and V 6 bases, and 6 bases lay outside the gene matches. This CDR3 contains 16 residues. CDR3 region: CASRTTGGRSNQPQHF. CDR3 coding DNA: TGTGCCAGTAGGACGACAGGGGGCAGGAGCAATCAGCCCCAGCATTTT.

This clonotype was seen at least ten times. This chain connects TRBV9 to TRBJ2-2, with 14 bases identical to TRBD2. The germline CDR1 and CDR2 sequences are SGDLS and YYNGEE. The CDR3 contains 16 residues. V gave up 4 bases and J gave up 8 bases; unmatched junction bases: 7. CDR3 nucleotides: TGTGCCAGCAGCTCCCGACTAGCGGGGGGGCCGGGGGAGCTGTTTTTT. This encodes CASSSRLAGGPGELFF.

This clonotype was found a few times. V gene TRBV7-9 combines with J gene TRBJ2-5; D tentatively fits TRBD1 or TRBD2 (5 bases each). Germline V CDR1 and CDR2: SEHNR, FQNEAQ (reference sequence). The ends were cut back, 6 bases at V and 5 bases at J, with 22 bases in the middle. This CDR3 has 16 residues. For the CDR3, the DNA is TGTGCCAGCAGTCAAAGGGACGTCGCACCTCGGGAGACCCAGTACTTC. Protein product: CASSQRDVAPRETQYF.

The chain has TRBV9 and TRBJ1-3; D is uncertain. The CDR3 is 16 amino acids. V was clipped by 0 bases and J by 0 bases, with 10 bases between them. Germline values: CDR1 SGDLS, CDR2 YYNGEE. The CDR3 sequence: CASSVAPQSSGNTIYF. CDR3 coding DNA: TGTGCCAGCAGCGTAGCCCCACAGAGCTCTGGAAACACCATATATTTT.

Only a few counts were recorded for this clonotype. The chain is built from TRBV4-1 and TRBJ2-2; 14 bases fit TRBD2. The CDR3 is 18 amino acids. CDR1 and CDR2 (germline): MGHRA, YSYEKL. The junction had 6 bases not matched to a gene; V was cut back by 1 base and J by 5 bases. For the CDR3, the DNA is TGCGCCAGCAGCCAAGCGCGGGGACTAGCGGGGGAAACCGGGGAGCTGTTTTTT. This translates into CASSQARGLAGETGELFF.

This clonotype was seen a handful of times. The V gene is TRBV7-6, the J gene TRBJ2-1, with 8 bases aligning to TRBD2. J gave up 0 bases and V 2 bases, and 9 bases lay outside the gene matches. Germline lookup yields CDR1 SGHVS and CDR2 FNYEAQ. The CDR3 sequence is 18 residues long. The CDR3 loop reads CASSLWRGVQSSYNEQFF. The CDR3 DNA follows: TGTGCCAGCAGCTTATGGCGGGGGGTGCAAAGCTCCTACAATGAGCAGTTCTTC.

This chain links TRBV3-1 with TRBJ2-7, with a weak D call TRBD2 (5 bases). Germline V CDR1 and CDR2: LGHDT, YNNKEL (reference sequence). Trimming stripped 0 bases from V and 0 bases from J, with 12 bases between. The CDR3 length is 16 residues. This CDR3 is CASSQDVTTSSYEQYF. As DNA, the CDR3 is TGTGCCAGCAGCCAAGATGTGACTACCTCCTCCTACGAGCAGTACTTC.

This sequence joins TRBV2 and TRBJ2-5; no clear D. V was trimmed by 4 bases and J by 2 bases, leaving 8 bases between them. This CDR3 region has 13 residues. Per germline, CDR1 SNHLY and CDR2 FYNNEI. The CDR3 DNA follows: TGTGCCAGCAGTGCAGAAATGCAAGAGACCCAGTACTTC. It is translated as CASSAEMQETQYF.

V gene TRBV6-2 or TRBV6-3 combines with J gene TRBJ2-2; D ambiguous. Per germline, CDR1 MNHEY and CDR2 SVGEGT. V lost 0 bases to trimming and J lost 6 bases, with 5 bases between them. The CDR3 sequence is 13 residues long. CDR3: CASSYSQSGELFF. CDR3 DNA sequence: TGTGCCAGCAGTTACTCTCAGTCCGGGGAGCTGTTTTTT.

This clonotype was counted a few times. This chain joins TRBV19 and TRBJ1-2; 8 bases are shared with TRBD1. The CDR3 covers 13 residues. The germline V gene has CDR1 LNHDA and CDR2 SQIVND (reference sequence). V was pared by 6 bases and J by 5 bases, with 5 bases of the junction left unmatched. CDR3 in DNA: TGTGCCAGTAGGAGGACAGGGTGGTATGGCTACACCTTC. Translation: CASRRTGWYGYTF.

The chain joins TRBV6-1 to TRBJ2-7, with D perhaps TRBD1 or TRBD2 (5 bases each). V lost 7 bases and J lost 3, with 16 bases in between. CDR1 and CDR2 (germline): MNHNS, SASEGT. The CDR3 consists of 14 residues. The CDR3 sequence is CASIRSGRSYEQYF. Written as DNA, the CDR3 is TGTGCCAGCATTAGGTCGGGACGGAGCTACGAGCAGTACTTC.